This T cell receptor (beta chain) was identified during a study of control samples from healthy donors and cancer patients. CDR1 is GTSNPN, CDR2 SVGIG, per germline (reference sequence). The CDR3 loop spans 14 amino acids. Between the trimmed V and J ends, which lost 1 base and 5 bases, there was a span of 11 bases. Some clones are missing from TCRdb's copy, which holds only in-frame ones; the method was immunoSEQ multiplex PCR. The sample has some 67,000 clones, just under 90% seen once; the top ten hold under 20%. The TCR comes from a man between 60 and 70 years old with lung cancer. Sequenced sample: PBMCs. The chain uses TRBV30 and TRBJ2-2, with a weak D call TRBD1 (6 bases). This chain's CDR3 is CAWSAGHITGELFF. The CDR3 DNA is TGTGCCTGGAGTGCGGGACACATTACCGGGGAGCTGTTTTTT.